This note documents a single T cell receptor beta chain sequence. This clonotype occurred many times. The clone's antigen remains unknown. Base qualities are not recorded, but no much larger clone differs from it by a single base. The CDR3 numbers 14 residues from cysteine through phenylalanine. The read is trimmed to its CDR3 DNA, 42 bases read in frame from base 1. After removal of 4 bases from V and 5 bases from J, the junction retains 8 bases not matched to a gene. CDR1 and CDR2, per the germline V gene, are SGHRS and YFSETQ. Ficoll-Paque density gradient centrifugation was the method used to isolate PBMCs. The sequencer listed for this sample is Illumina NovaSeq 6000. cDNA libraries for TCRalpha and TCRbeta were prepared by 5'RACE using constant-segment primers, with sample barcodes and unique molecular identifiers added. Trizol reagent was used to extract RNA from every sample. Libraries were amplified in two PCR steps, with a second sample barcode and Illumina TruSeq adapters added in the second step. Libraries were sequenced on an Illumina NovaSeq with 2 x 150 bp paired-end reads. The authors processed their data as follows. Reads were demultiplexed and collapsed into UMI-guided consensus sequences with migec v1.2.7. Using mixcr v2.1.11, UMI consensuses were aligned to TRA and TRB V and J templates and then assembled into clonotypes. A clonotype was counted as expanded or contracted only when both edgeR and NoisET called the clonotype significant, with the noise models trained on biological replicates. edgeR calls used a false discovery rate-adjusted p below 0.01 and a log2 fold-change threshold of 1. As an exploratory analysis of dynamics, max-normalized trajectories of the 1000 most abundant clonotypes were examined with PCA combined with hierarchical clustering. The CD4 or CD8 phenotype of responding clones was assigned using the separately sequenced CD4+ and CD8+ repertoires. The public sequencing data were trimmed at Q25 with fastp and processed into clonotypes with MiXCR by TCRdb, which kept only in-frame beta chains. Every CDR3 protein is listed once, alongside the most common genes and DNA of its rows. The V and J calls, along with clone size, are taken from TCRdb and not from the paper's own processing. This sample gives around 310,000 distinct CDR3 sequences in total; roughly 15% of them show up just once. Clones ranked in the top ten supply about a fifth of the sample.

The sample is drawn from a study of T-cell memory formation after mild COVID-19 (dated by TCRdb to the early 2020s). Describing the broader study: TCR sequence clusters from the two donors were largely donor specific. Longitudinal TCRalpha and TCRbeta repertoire sequencing tracked T-cell clones expanding and contracting after mild COVID-19 in a couple of donors. Two young, previously healthy adult volunteers made up the cohort, one male and one female.

Points the paper makes about the study in general: Some responding clones were found in pre-infection memory, which suggests that pre-existing cross-reactive memory T cells took part in the SARS-CoV-2 response. The study included only a couple of mild cases, and larger cohorts that include severe cases with pre-infection samples were judged to be necessary. SARS-CoV-2 specificity of the second-wave clones peaking on day 37 was not confirmed. Clones that contracted from day 15 to 85 showed balanced CD4/CD8 phenotypes, whereas a second wave of clones that expanded from day 15 to 37 leaned towards CD4+. Contracting CD4+ clones turned up mainly in the CM and EM memory subsets, whereas EMRA was where CD8+ clones were enriched.

Specimen: PBMCs or a T cell subset sorted from them (not recorded which). The receptor chain draws on TRBV5-1 and TRBJ1-2; 7 nucleotides in the junction match TRBD1. This receptor was obtained from a man aged 18-30 years who had mild COVID-19 (a few samples of this study predate the infection). The sample titles of this study are shuffled in the database, so cell type and time point are left out; the donor was told from shared clones. Read as DNA, the sequence is TGCGCCAGCAGCACCTGGGACAGTACTTATGGCTACACCTTC. It specifies CASSTWDSTYGYTF.